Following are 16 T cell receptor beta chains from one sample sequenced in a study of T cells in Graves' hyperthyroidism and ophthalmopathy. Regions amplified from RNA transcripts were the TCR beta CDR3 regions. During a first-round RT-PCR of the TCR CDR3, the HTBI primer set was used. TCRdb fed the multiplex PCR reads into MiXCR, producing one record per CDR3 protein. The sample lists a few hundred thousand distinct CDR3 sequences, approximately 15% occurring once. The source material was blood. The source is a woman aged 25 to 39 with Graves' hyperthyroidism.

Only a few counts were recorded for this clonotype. Written as DNA, the CDR3 is TGTGCCAGCCACCGGGACTACCAAGAGACCCAGTACTTC. Translated, it gives CASHRDYQETQYF. V gene TRBV2 combines with J gene TRBJ2-5; D might be TRBD2 (6 bases). This CDR3 is 13 amino acids long. From germline, CDR1 is SNHLY and CDR2 FYNNEI. Trimming took off 8 bases at V and 0 bases at J, with 10 bases between the two ends.

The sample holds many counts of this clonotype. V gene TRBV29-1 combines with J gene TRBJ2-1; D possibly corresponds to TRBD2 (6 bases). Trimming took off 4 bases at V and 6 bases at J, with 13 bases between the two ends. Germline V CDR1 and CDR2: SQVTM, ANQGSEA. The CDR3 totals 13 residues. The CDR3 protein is CSVGYGRGNEQFF. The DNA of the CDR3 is TGCAGCGTTGGGTACGGGAGAGGCAATGAGCAGTTCTTC.

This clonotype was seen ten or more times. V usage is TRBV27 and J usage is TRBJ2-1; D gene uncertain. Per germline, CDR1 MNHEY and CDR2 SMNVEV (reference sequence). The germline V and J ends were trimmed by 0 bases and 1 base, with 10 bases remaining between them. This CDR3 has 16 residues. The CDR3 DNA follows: TGTGCCAGCAGTTTATCCCCTGCCCGTTCCTACAATGAGCAGTTCTTC. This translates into CASSLSPARSYNEQFF.

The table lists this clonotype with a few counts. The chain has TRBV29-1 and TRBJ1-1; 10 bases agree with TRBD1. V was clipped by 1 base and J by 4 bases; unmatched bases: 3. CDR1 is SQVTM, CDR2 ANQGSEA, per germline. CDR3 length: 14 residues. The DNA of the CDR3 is TGCAGCGTTGAAGTTGGACAGGGGGGCACTGAAGCTTTCTTT. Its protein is CSVEVGQGGTEAFF.

The CDR3 region has the DNA TGTGCCAGTAGTATAGCTGTTTCGGGGACTGGCTACGAGCAGTACTTC. It encodes CASSIAVSGTGYEQYF. J is TRBJ2-7 and V is TRBV19; D may be TRBD2 (6 bases). Germline loops: CDR1 LNHDA, CDR2 SQIVND (reference sequence). This CDR3 has 16 residues. Trimming removed 1 base from V and 3 bases from J, with 16 bases in between.

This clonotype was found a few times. Here the CDR3 DNA reads TGTGCCAGCAGCTCCAGGGTTACCTCCTACGAGCAGTACTTC. It encodes CASSSRVTSYEQYF. The rearrangement joins TRBV7-2 to TRBJ2-7; D possibly corresponds to TRBD1 (5 bases). Germline V gene data show CDR1 as SGHTA and CDR2 as FQGNSA. This CDR3 contains 14 residues. Deletions cut 4 bases from V and 0 bases from J, with 10 bases between.

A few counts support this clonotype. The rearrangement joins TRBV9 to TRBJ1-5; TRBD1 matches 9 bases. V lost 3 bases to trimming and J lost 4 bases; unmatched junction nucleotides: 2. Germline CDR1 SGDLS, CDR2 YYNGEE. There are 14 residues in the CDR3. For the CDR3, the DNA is TGTGCCAGCAGCGCTGACAGGGGGAATCAGCCCCAGCATTTT. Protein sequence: CASSADRGNQPQHF.

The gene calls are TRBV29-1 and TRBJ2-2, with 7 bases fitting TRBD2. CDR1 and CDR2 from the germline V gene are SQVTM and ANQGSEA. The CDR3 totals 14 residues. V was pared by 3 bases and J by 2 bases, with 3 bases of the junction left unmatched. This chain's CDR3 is CSVEGLKNTGELFF. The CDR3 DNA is TGCAGCGTTGAGGGACTAAAAAACACCGGGGAGCTGTTTTTT.

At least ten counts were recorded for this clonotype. In DNA form, the CDR3 reads TGTGCCAGTAGGGACTCCGTGGCCTACGAGCAGTACTTC. Translation: CASRDSVAYEQYF. The rearrangement joins TRBV19 to TRBJ2-7; possible D gene TRBD2, 5 bases. V shed 6 bases and J shed 2 bases, with 11 bases lying between them. Germline-derived CDR1 and CDR2 are LNHDA and SQIVND (reference sequence). The CDR3 length is 13 residues.

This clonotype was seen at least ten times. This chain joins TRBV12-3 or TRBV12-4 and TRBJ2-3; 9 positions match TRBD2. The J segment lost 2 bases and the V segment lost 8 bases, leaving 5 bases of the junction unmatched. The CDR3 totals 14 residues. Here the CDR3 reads CASGREGPTDTQYF. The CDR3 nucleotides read TGTGCCAGCGGGCGGGAGGGTCCCACAGATACGCAGTATTTT.

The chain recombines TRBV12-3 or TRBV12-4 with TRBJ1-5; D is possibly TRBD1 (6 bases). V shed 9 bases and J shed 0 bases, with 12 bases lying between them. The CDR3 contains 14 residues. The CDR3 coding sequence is TGTGCCAGTCAGGGGATTCTTAGCAATCAGCCCCAGCATTTT. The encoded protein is CASQGILSNQPQHF.

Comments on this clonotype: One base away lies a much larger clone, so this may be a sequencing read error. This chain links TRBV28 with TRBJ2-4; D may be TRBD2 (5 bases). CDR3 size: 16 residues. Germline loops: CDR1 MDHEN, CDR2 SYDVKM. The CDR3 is CASSLSGSLAENIQYF. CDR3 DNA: TGTGCCAGCAGTTTATCGGGTTCGCTAGCCGAAAACATTCAGTACTTC.

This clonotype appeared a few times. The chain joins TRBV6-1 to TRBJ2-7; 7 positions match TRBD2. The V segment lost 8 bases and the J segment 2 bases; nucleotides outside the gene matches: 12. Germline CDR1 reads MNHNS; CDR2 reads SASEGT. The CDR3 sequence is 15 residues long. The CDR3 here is CASWGRVNSAYEQYF. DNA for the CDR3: TGTGCCAGCTGGGGGAGGGTCAACTCTGCCTACGAGCAGTACTTC.

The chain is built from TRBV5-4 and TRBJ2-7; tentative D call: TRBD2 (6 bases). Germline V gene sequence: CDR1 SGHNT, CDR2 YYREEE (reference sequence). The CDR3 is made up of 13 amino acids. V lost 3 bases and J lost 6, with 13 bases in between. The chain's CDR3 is CASSSRHGGEQYF. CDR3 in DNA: TGTGCCAGCAGCTCCCGGCACGGGGGCGAGCAGTACTTC.

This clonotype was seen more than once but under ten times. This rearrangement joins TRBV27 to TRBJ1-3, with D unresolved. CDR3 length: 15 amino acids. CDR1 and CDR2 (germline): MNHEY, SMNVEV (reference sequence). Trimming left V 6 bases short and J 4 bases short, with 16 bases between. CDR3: CASSNPETTGNTIYF. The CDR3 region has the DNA TGTGCCAGCAGCAATCCCGAGACAACCGGAAACACCATATATTTT.

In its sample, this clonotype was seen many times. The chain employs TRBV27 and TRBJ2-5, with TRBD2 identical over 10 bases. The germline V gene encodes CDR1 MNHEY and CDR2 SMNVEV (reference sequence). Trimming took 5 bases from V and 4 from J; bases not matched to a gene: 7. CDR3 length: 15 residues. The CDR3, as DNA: TGTGCCAGCAGTAGCGGGAGGGCCCAGGGAGAGACCCAGTACTTC. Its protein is CASSSGRAQGETQYF.